These 4 T cell receptor beta chains were all obtained from the same sample, sequenced in a study of a mutant IDH1 vaccine in newly diagnosed glioma. The antigens of these receptors remain unknown. Time point given: week 47, end of study. Each vaccine dose was 300 ug of mutant IDH1 20-mer peptide, with topical imiquimod. Produced via immunoSEQ multiplex PCR; TCRdb's table is partial and in-frame only. The sample has around 94,000 clones; under 90% are singletons. The sequencing used PBMCs, collected from a glioma patient whose treatment included an IDH1 peptide vaccine. These receptor sequences come from a woman in her forties or fifties with glioma.

This clone has just one count. CDR3 nucleotides: TGTGCCAGCATGGTGACCCCTCCTGGAAACACCATATATTTT. Translated, it gives CASMVTPPGNTIYF. This chain joins TRBV9 and TRBJ1-3; D gene uncertain. The CDR3 covers 14 residues. Deletions cut 6 bases from V and 2 bases from J, with 12 bases between. Germline V CDR1 and CDR2: SGDLS, YYNGEE. Using reference TRBV9 and TRBJ1-3 for the parts outside the CDR3, the full variable domain is DSGVTQTPKHLITATGQRVTLRCSPRSGDLSVYWYQQSLDQGLQFLIQYYNGEERAKGNILERFSAQQFPDLHSELNLSSLELGDSALYFCASMVTPPGNTIYFGEGSWLTVV.

This clone is labeled medium-sized. The chain combines TRBV30 with TRBJ2-1; the match to TRBD2 covers 9 bases. Germline trimming cut 4 bases from V and 6 bases from J; bases unmatched to any gene: 10. Germline V gene lookup returns CDR1 GTSNPN and CDR2 SVGIG (reference sequence). CDR3 length: 15 residues. The CDR3 region has the DNA TGTGCCTGGAAACGCTCGCGGGAGGGCCTCAATGAGCAGTTCTTC. Translated: CAWKRSREGLNEQFF.

This clone was detected once. The gene calls are TRBV9 and TRBJ2-1, with unresolved D. CDR1 is SGDLS, CDR2 YYNGEE, per germline. V was clipped by 0 bases and J by 8 bases, with 12 bases between them. The CDR3 is made up of 14 amino acids. The CDR3 DNA follows: TGTGCCAGCAGCGTAGCGGAATCGGCAGATGAGCAGTTCTTC. The encoded protein is CASSVAESADEQFF.

The V call is TRBV5-1, the J call TRBJ2-1, with 12 bases matching TRBD2. The junction had 8 bases not matched to a gene; V was cut back by 7 bases and J by 9 bases. Germline V lookup: CDR1 SGHRS, CDR2 YFSETQ. This CDR3 is built from 14 residues. The CDR3 region has the DNA TGCGCCAGCGGTCCGACTAGCGGGAGTGGTGAGCAGTTCTTC. Its protein product is CASGPTSGSGEQFF.